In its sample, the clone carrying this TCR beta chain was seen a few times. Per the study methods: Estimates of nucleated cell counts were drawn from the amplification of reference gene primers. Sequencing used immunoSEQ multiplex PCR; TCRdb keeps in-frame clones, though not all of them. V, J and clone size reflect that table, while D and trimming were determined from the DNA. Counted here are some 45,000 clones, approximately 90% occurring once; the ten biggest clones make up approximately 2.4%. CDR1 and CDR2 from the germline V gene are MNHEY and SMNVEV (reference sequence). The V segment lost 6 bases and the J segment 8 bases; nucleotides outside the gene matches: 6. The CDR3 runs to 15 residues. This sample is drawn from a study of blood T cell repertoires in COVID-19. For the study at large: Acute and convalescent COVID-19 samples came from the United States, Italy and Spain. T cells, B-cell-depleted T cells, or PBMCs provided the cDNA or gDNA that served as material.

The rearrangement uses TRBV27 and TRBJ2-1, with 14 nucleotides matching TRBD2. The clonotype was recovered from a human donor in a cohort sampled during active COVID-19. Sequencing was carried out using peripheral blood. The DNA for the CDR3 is TGTGCCAGCAGGCCCGGACTAGCGGGGGGCCATGAGCAGTTCTTC. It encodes CASRPGLAGGHEQFF.